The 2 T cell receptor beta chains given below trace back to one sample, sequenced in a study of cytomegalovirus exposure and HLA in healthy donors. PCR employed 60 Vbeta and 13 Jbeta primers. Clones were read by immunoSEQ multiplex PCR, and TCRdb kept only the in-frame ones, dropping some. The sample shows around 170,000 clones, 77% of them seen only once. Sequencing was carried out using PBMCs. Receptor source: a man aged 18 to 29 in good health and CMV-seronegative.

The DNA for the CDR3 is TGCAGCGTCGTGGTAGCGGTCTACAATGAGCAGTTCTTC. Its translation is CSVVVAVYNEQFF. The rearrangement joins TRBV29-1 to TRBJ2-1, with D possibly matching TRBD2 (6 bases). The germline gives CDR1 SQVTM, CDR2 ANQGSEA. The V end was cut by 6 bases, the J end by 3 bases, with 12 bases between. This CDR3 is 13 amino acids long.

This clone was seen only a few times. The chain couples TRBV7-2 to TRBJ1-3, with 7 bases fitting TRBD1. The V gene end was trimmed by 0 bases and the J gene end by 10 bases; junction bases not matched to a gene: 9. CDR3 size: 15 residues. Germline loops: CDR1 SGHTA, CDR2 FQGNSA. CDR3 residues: CASSLAGQAAKTIYF. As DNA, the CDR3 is TGTGCCAGCAGCTTAGCCGGACAGGCGGCAAAAACCATATATTTT.